The 28 T cell receptor beta chains presented below share a single source sample, sequenced in a study of T cells in Graves' hyperthyroidism and ophthalmopathy. Amplification of TCR beta CDR3 regions was performed using RNA transcripts as template. The TCR CDR3 was amplified in a first-round RT-PCR using the HTBI primer set. Each CDR3 protein gets one entry after TCRdb re-called the multiplex PCR reads with MiXCR. The profile covers roughly 570,000 distinct CDR3 sequences, with less than 20% appearing a single time and 6.5% to 8% taken by the ten largest. The sample was blood. Every receptor here comes from a woman aged 30 to 39 with Graves' hyperthyroidism.

This clonotype was seen only a few times. V gene TRBV6-5 combines with J gene TRBJ1-4; D not certain. Trimming shortened V by 1 base and J by 2 bases, and 5 bases separated the two germline ends. Germline CDR1 and CDR2: MNHEY and SVGAGI. There are 14 residues in the CDR3. The chain's CDR3 is CASSYLATNEKLFF. The CDR3 bases are TGTGCCAGCAGTTACTTGGCTACTAATGAAAAACTGTTTTTT.

The chain employs TRBV4-2 and TRBJ2-2, with D unclear. The CDR3 consists of 13 residues. The germline gives CDR1 LGHNA, CDR2 YNFKEQ. V was pared by 0 bases and J by 6 bases, with 5 bases between. The CDR3 sequence is CASSQETAGELFF. CDR3 coding DNA: TGTGCCAGCAGCCAAGAGACCGCCGGGGAGCTGTTTTTT.

This clonotype was seen at least ten times. This chain uses TRBV12-3 or TRBV12-4 with TRBJ1-5; 8 bases align to TRBD1. This CDR3 has 16 amino acids. Losses at the gene ends were 5 bases for V and 4 bases for J; bases not matched to a gene: 10. The CDR3 bases are TGTGCCAGCAGTCCTACCGGACAGGGTGATAATCAGCCCCAGCATTTT. This translates into CASSPTGQGDNQPQHF.

Many counts were recorded for this clonotype. This chain uses TRBV11-2 with TRBJ2-5; no definite D call. Trimming removed 2 bases from V and 5 bases from J, with 6 bases in between. Germline CDR1 is SGHAT and CDR2 is FQNNGV. The CDR3 covers 12 residues. CDR3 region: CASSLNRETQYF. CDR3 nucleotide sequence: TGTGCCAGCAGCTTAAATCGGGAGACCCAGTACTTC.

The chain couples TRBV5-1 to TRBJ2-1; 9 nucleotides align to TRBD2. J was trimmed by 10 bases and V by 2 bases; bases with no gene match: 13. The V gene's germline CDR1 is SGHRS and CDR2 YFSETQ. The CDR3 runs to 16 residues. Written as DNA, the CDR3 is TGCGCCAGCAGCTTAGACGTCGGGACTAGCCAGTTGGAGCAGTTCTTC. This encodes CASSLDVGTSQLEQFF. Drawing the rest from reference TRBV5-1 and TRBJ2-1, the complete variable domain is KAGVTQTPRYLIKTRGQQVTLSCSPISGHRSVSWYQQTPGQGLQFLFEYFSETQRNKGNFPGRFSGRQFSNSRSEMNVSTLELGDSALYLCASSLDVGTSQLEQFFGPGTRLTVL.

This clonotype was detected only a few times. The chain couples TRBV19 to TRBJ2-7; weak D call: TRBD2 (5 bases). Trimming removed 5 bases from V and 5 bases from J, with 13 bases in between. This CDR3 region has 13 residues. CDR1 and CDR2 (germline): LNHDA, SQIVND (reference sequence). CDR3 residues: CASSFEGNHEQYF. Here the CDR3 DNA reads TGTGCCAGTAGTTTCGAGGGCAACCACGAGCAGTACTTC.

In DNA, the CDR3 is TGTGCTTTGCAACGGGACAGACTCACAGATACGCAGTATTTT. This codes for CALQRDRLTDTQYF. The chain carries TRBV5-4 and TRBJ2-3, with TRBD1 matching over 7 bases. Germline loops: CDR1 SGHNT, CDR2 YYREEE (reference sequence). The CDR3 sequence is 14 residues long.

The V call is TRBV11-2, the J call TRBJ2-1; 12 nucleotides match TRBD2. V shed 5 bases, J shed 7 bases, and the junction held 9 bases outside the gene matches. CDR1 is SGHAT and CDR2 is FQNNGV in the germline V gene. The CDR3 runs 16 residues. CDR3 loop: CASSPSFTSGRNEQFF. The CDR3 DNA sequence: TGTGCCAGCAGCCCCTCGTTTACTAGCGGGAGGAATGAGCAGTTCTTC.

The table lists this clonotype with many counts. The rearrangement uses TRBV24-1 and TRBJ2-3; D not certain. The CDR3 runs 13 residues. Per the germline V gene, CDR1 is KGHDR and CDR2 is SFDVKD. Trimming removed 4 bases at V and 1 base at J, with 5 bases between. The CDR3 protein is CATSEVGTDTQYF. CDR3 DNA sequence: TGTGCCACCAGTGAGGTCGGCACAGATACGCAGTATTTT.

CDR3 amino acids: CASSKQGANGYTF. As DNA, the CDR3 is TGTGCCAGCAGTAAACAGGGGGCTAATGGCTACACCTTC. This chain joins TRBV27 and TRBJ1-2; 9 bases are a match to TRBD1. The CDR3 spans 13 residues. Germline-derived CDR1 and CDR2 are MNHEY and SMNVEV (reference sequence). V dropped 5 bases and J dropped 6; count of bases not matched to a gene: 4.

There are many counts of this clonotype. The V gene is TRBV28, the J gene TRBJ1-5; D is ambiguous. Trimming stripped 8 bases from V and 2 bases from J, with 16 bases between. CDR1 and CDR2 (germline): MDHEN, SYDVKM. This CDR3 is 15 amino acids long. CDR3 nucleotide sequence: TGTGCCAGCGGGAGGATTGGTCGTGGCAATCAGCCCCAGCATTTT. Translating gives CASGRIGRGNQPQHF.

This clonotype was picked up many times. This rearrangement joins TRBV20-1 to TRBJ2-7, with D possibly being TRBD2 (7 bases). Germline-derived CDR1 and CDR2 are DFQATT and SNEGSKA (reference sequence). The CDR3 has 16 residues. V gave up 6 bases and J gave up 1 base, with 22 bases separating them. The CDR3: CSAPRGGASYSYEQYF. The CDR3, as DNA: TGCAGTGCCCCAAGGGGGGGAGCGTCCTATTCCTACGAGCAGTACTTC.

This clonotype was seen many times. This sequence joins TRBV20-1 and TRBJ2-2; no firm D call. V lost 3 bases and J 2 bases, leaving 10 bases between the germline ends. Germline values: CDR1 DFQATT, CDR2 SNEGSKA (reference sequence). This CDR3 contains 14 residues. The CDR3 protein is CSASRTRNTGELFF. In DNA, the CDR3 is TGCAGTGCTAGCCGCACCCGAAACACCGGGGAGCTGTTTTTT.

This clonotype was seen a few times. This chain uses TRBV10-3 with TRBJ2-7, with TRBD2 matching over 12 bases. The CDR3 has 16 amino acids. J was trimmed by 1 base and V by 4 bases; bases with no gene match: 5. Germline V gene lookup returns CDR1 ENHRY and CDR2 SYGVKD. CDR3 amino acids: CAISGRTSGTSYEQYF. CDR3 sequence (DNA): TGTGCCATCAGTGGGAGGACTAGCGGGACGTCCTACGAGCAGTACTTC.

This clonotype was recorded at least ten times. The J gene is TRBJ1-5, the V gene TRBV24-1, with a possible D match to TRBD1 (5 bases). The germline gives CDR1 KGHDR, CDR2 SFDVKD. The CDR3 has 17 residues. Deletions cut 1 base from V and 0 bases from J, with 12 bases between. CDR3 in amino acids: CATSDLGTVYSNQPQHF. In DNA, the CDR3 is TGTGCCACCAGTGATTTAGGGACGGTCTATAGCAATCAGCCCCAGCATTTT.

The rearrangement joins TRBV6-1 to TRBJ2-4; TRBD1 matches at 7 bases. The CDR3 length is 20 residues. CDR1 and CDR2 (germline): MNHNS, SASEGT. V was clipped by 5 bases and J by 3 bases; unmatched bases: 22. CDR3 in amino acids: CASSIEPPDRSTFGKNIQYF. The CDR3 bases are TGTGCCAGCAGTATCGAACCCCCGGACAGGTCGACGTTTGGCAAAAACATTCAGTACTTC.

This clonotype has at least ten counts. The DNA of the CDR3 is TGTGCCAGCAGCTTAGACAAGTCGATTCTGCCCCAGCATTTT. As protein: CASSLDKSILPQHF. V usage is TRBV7-2 and J usage is TRBJ1-5; unclear D gene. This CDR3 contains 14 residues. Trimming pared 1 base from V and 9 bases from J, leaving 13 bases between. Germline loops: CDR1 SGHTA, CDR2 FQGNSA.

The chain links TRBV20-1 to TRBJ2-7; D gene uncertain. The CDR3 spans 10 residues. V was shortened by 6 bases and J by 3 bases, with 6 bases between the two germline ends. The germline CDR1 and CDR2 sequences are DFQATT and SNEGSKA (reference sequence). The CDR3 reads CSAHNYEQYF. The CDR3 bases are TGCAGTGCCCACAACTACGAGCAGTACTTC.

The chain uses TRBV15 and TRBJ2-1; 9 bases are a match to TRBD1. The CDR3 totals 16 residues. The V segment lost 1 base and the J segment 5 bases; nucleotides outside the gene matches: 6. The germline CDR1 and CDR2 sequences are LNHNV and YYDKDF (reference sequence). In nucleotides, the CDR3 is TGTGCCACCAGCAGAGTGCGGACAGGGGTTGACAATGAGCAGTTCTTC. Translating it yields CATSRVRTGVDNEQFF.

The table lists this clonotype with many counts. The gene calls are TRBV5-1 and TRBJ1-4, with TRBD1 matching 9 bases. Trimming removed 0 bases from V and 4 bases from J; junction bases left unmatched: 7. The CDR3 spans 17 residues. CDR1 and CDR2 (germline): SGHRS, YFSETQ. CDR3 region: CASSLDRTGADNEKLFF. DNA for the CDR3: TGCGCCAGCAGCTTGGATCGGACAGGGGCGGATAATGAAAAACTGTTTTTT.

Ten or more counts support this clonotype. The rearrangement joins TRBV6-1 to TRBJ1-2; no definite D call. This CDR3 has 13 amino acids. The V end was cut by 8 bases, the J end by 8 bases, with 18 bases between. CDR1 MNHNS and CDR2 SASEGT come from the germline V gene. Written as DNA, the CDR3 is TGTGCCAGCCTATCGGTATCGGGCGCCGGCTACACCTTC. Amino acid sequence: CASLSVSGAGYTF.

This clonotype was recorded at least ten times. This chain links TRBV12-3 or TRBV12-4 with TRBJ2-7, with 10 nucleotides matching TRBD1. The CDR3 is made up of 14 amino acids. The J segment lost 4 bases and the V segment lost 4 bases, leaving 4 bases of the junction unmatched. Here the CDR3 reads CASSWTGGRYEQYF. CDR3 sequence (DNA): TGTGCCAGCAGTTGGACAGGGGGACGGTACGAGCAGTACTTC.

This clonotype was detected ten times or more. This chain links TRBV20-1 with TRBJ2-3; tentatively, D is TRBD2 (5 bases). CDR1 and CDR2 from the germline V gene are DFQATT and SNEGSKA (reference sequence). This CDR3 comprises 19 residues. Trimming shortened V by 4 bases and J by 0 bases, and 26 bases separated the two germline ends. The CDR3 nucleotides read TGCAGTGCTAACGCCCCGACGCTAGCTGTAGCCTCTAGCACAGATACGCAGTATTTT. It is translated as CSANAPTLAVASSTDTQYF.

This clonotype was picked up a small number of times. The gene calls are TRBV5-1 and TRBJ2-6; 8 bases align to TRBD1. Germline V gene sequence: CDR1 SGHRS, CDR2 YFSETQ. The CDR3 length is 21 residues. V was clipped by 2 bases and J by 0 bases; unmatched bases: 16. CDR3 in DNA: TGCGCCAGCAGCTTCGGCCTACGACAGGGGAATTCGAGCTCTGGGGCCAACGTCCTGACTTTC. Amino acid sequence: CASSFGLRQGNSSSGANVLTF.

The rearrangement uses TRBV24-1 and TRBJ2-3; no definite D call. The CDR3 spans 13 residues. The germline V gene encodes CDR1 KGHDR and CDR2 SFDVKD. Deletions cut 3 bases from V and 5 bases from J, with 8 bases between. The CDR3 region has the DNA TGTGCCACCAGTGATGGTGCAATAGATACGCAGTATTTT. Protein: CATSDGAIDTQYF.

The table lists this clonotype with many counts. The V and J genes are TRBV20-1 and TRBJ2-1; 14 bases line up with TRBD2. The germline V gene encodes CDR1 DFQATT and CDR2 SNEGSKA (reference sequence). V was pared by 3 bases and J by 2 bases, with 9 bases of the junction left unmatched. The CDR3 spans 18 residues. CDR3 nucleotides: TGCAGTGCTAGGGCCGGGACTAGCGGGAGTAGGGCCTACAATGAGCAGTTCTTC. This codes for CSARAGTSGSRAYNEQFF.

This clonotype was detected ten times or more. The J gene is TRBJ2-7, the V gene TRBV6-1, with 9 bases that match TRBD2. This CDR3 contains 13 residues. V lost 5 bases, J lost 6 bases, and 5 bases stayed unmatched. Germline CDR1 MNHNS, CDR2 SASEGT. DNA of the CDR3: TGTGCCAGCAGTTACGCGGGAGGGCGCGAGCAGTACTTC. Translated: CASSYAGGREQYF.

The chain combines TRBV7-9 with TRBJ2-1; D ambiguous. V lost 0 bases to trimming and J lost 5 bases, with 5 bases between them. Germline V gene data show CDR1 as SEHNR and CDR2 as FQNEAQ (reference sequence). CDR3 length: 13 residues. The CDR3 reads CASSLAEDNEQFF. CDR3 bases: TGTGCCAGCAGCTTAGCCGAAGACAATGAGCAGTTCTTC.